The rows below give T cell receptor beta chains drawn from one sample of a study of response to subunit inactivated influenza vaccine. Using its own MiXCR run on the RT-PCR reads, TCRdb lists one record per CDR3 protein. There are approximately 500,000 distinct CDR3 sequences in the sample; roughly a quarter occur only once, and about 3% lies in the top ten. These data were likewise used in another study, on T cells expressing NK-cell markers.

Source: CD4+ T cells sorted from PBMCs, taken about 11 days after vaccination. The receptors were gathered from a man aged 50 or older who received an inactivated influenza vaccine. The CDR3 runs from the conserved cysteine through the conserved F or W. The D gene is left open where the match is weak. For some rows the clone size is stated as once, few or many, or as a class when expanded; others skip it.

d_call	j_call	v_call	cdr3_length	clone_size	cdr3_aa	cdr3_nt
TRBD1	TRBJ2-5	TRBV12-3/TRBV12-4	15	.	CASSDRQGTRETQYF	TGTGCCAGCAGTGACAGACAGGGGACCAGAGAGACCCAGTACTTC
TRBD1	TRBJ1-5	TRBV12-3/TRBV12-4	13	many	CASTPGQGSPQHF	TGTGCCAGCACCCCGGGACAGGGTTCGCCCCAGCATTTT
TRBD2	TRBJ2-5	TRBV12-3/TRBV12-4	15	.	CASSQRSSGQETQYF	TGTGCCAGCAGTCAGCGATCTAGCGGCCAAGAGACCCAGTACTTC
.	TRBJ2-1	TRBV4-2	14	few	CASSQDSGRNEQFF	TGTGCCAGCAGCCAAGATTCTGGACGGAATGAGCAGTTCTTC
.	TRBJ2-1	TRBV28	15	.	CASSLSDRIYNEQFF	TGTGCCAGCAGTTTATCCGACAGAATCTACAATGAGCAGTTCTTC
TRBD1	TRBJ2-2	TRBV5-1	17	.	CASSLRTGRIQTGELFF	TGCGCCAGCAGCTTGCGGACAGGGCGAATACAAACCGGGGAGCTGTTTTTT
.	TRBJ2-7	TRBV5-1	12	many	CASSAQGYEQYF	TGCGCCAGCAGCGCACAGGGCTACGAGCAGTACTTC
.	TRBJ1-3	TRBV10-3	14	many	CAITGSHSGNTIYF	TGTGCCATCACTGGCAGCCACTCTGGAAACACCATATATTTT
TRBD1	TRBJ2-2	TRBV7-6	15	few	CASSPWTGGFGELFF	TGTGCCAGCAGCCCATGGACAGGGGGGTTCGGGGAGCTGTTTTTT
.	TRBJ2-1	TRBV4-2	13	.	CASSQENGNEQFF	TGTGCCAGCAGCCAAGAAAACGGTAATGAGCAGTTCTTC
TRBD2	TRBJ2-2	TRBV28	17	.	CASSLFRLAGGTGELFF	TGTGCCAGCAGTTTATTTCGGCTAGCGGGAGGAACCGGGGAGCTGTTTTTT
.	TRBJ2-2	TRBV20-1	15	few	CSARDLDSKPGELFF	TGCAGTGCTAGAGATCTAGACTCAAAACCCGGGGAGCTGTTTTTT
.	TRBJ1-2	TRBV7-9	10	.	CASSRVPLSF	TGTGCCAGCAGCCGTGTCCCCCTATCTTTC
.	TRBJ2-1	TRBV2	17	.	CASSLTLGSLSYNEQFF	TGTGCCAGCAGTCTCACCCTAGGGTCCCTATCCTACAATGAGCAGTTCTTC
.	TRBJ2-7	TRBV7-2	14	.	CASSPATTSDEQYF	TGTGCCAGCAGCCCCGCAACAACTAGTGACGAGCAGTACTTC
.	TRBJ1-2	TRBV2	16	many	CASSESAGRANYGYTF	TGTGCCAGCAGTGAATCGGCAGGCCGGGCGAACTATGGCTACACCTTC
TRBD1	TRBJ1-4	TRBV4-2	18	.	CASSPQPRDRGRPEKLFF	TGTGCCAGCAGCCCACAACCCCGGGACAGGGGGCGTCCTGAAAAACTGTTTTTT
.	TRBJ2-1	TRBV9	15	.	CASSVGGLEYNEQFF	TGTGCCAGCAGCGTAGGGGGGTTAGAATACAATGAGCAGTTCTTC
.	TRBJ1-1	TRBV5-5	14	few	CASSWSGGRTEAFF	TGTGCCAGCAGCTGGTCGGGGGGGCGCACTGAAGCTTTCTTT
.	TRBJ2-2	TRBV18	17	.	CASSATTGTVNTGELFF	TGTGCCAGCTCCGCAACCACCGGGACGGTGAACACCGGGGAGCTGTTTTTT
TRBD2	TRBJ2-1	TRBV10-3	14	.	CAISIGLADNEQFF	TGTGCCATCAGTATTGGACTAGCGGACAATGAGCAGTTCTTC
.	TRBJ1-2	TRBV6-1	14	.	CASSPEVRAYGYTF	TGTGCCAGCAGCCCCGAGGTACGGGCCTATGGCTACACCTTC
TRBD2	TRBJ2-4	TRBV11-1	19	.	CASSFWLAGESIAKNIQYF	TGTGCCAGCAGCTTTTGGCTAGCGGGGGAATCTATAGCCAAAAACATTCAGTACTTC
.	TRBJ1-2	TRBV25-1	11	few	CASSDWVGYTF	TGTGCCAGCAGTGATTGGGTCGGCTACACCTTC
.	TRBJ2-1	TRBV6-4	13	few	CASSVRENNEQFF	TGTGCCAGCAGTGTACGGGAAAACAATGAGCAGTTCTTC
.	TRBJ2-3	TRBV20-1	15	few	CSASLGGPSTDTQYF	TGCAGTGCTAGTCTCGGGGGCCCTAGCACAGATACGCAGTATTTT
.	TRBJ2-1	TRBV28	12	few	CASSPPLYEQFF	TGTGCCAGCAGTCCTCCTCTCTATGAGCAGTTCTTC
.	TRBJ2-2	TRBV9	13	few	CASSVRVTGELFF	TGTGCCAGCAGCGTACGGGTCACCGGGGAGCTGTTTTTT
.	TRBJ2-5	TRBV9	14	.	CASSVGPIQETQYF	TGTGCCAGCAGCGTAGGACCAATCCAAGAGACCCAGTACTTC
.	TRBJ1-2	TRBV7-2	15	.	CASSLVGTGNYGYTF	TGTGCCAGCAGCTTAGTCGGTACAGGGAACTATGGCTACACCTTC
.	TRBJ2-2	TRBV20-1	16	few	CSARTALNANTGELFF	TGCAGTGCTCGGACAGCCCTCAATGCCAACACCGGGGAGCTGTTTTTT
TRBD2	TRBJ2-5	TRBV29-1	14	few	CSVPGLADQETQYF	TGCAGCGTACCCGGACTAGCGGATCAAGAGACCCAGTACTTC
.	TRBJ2-2	TRBV12-3/TRBV12-4	14	many	CASSLVAATGELFF	TGTGCCAGCAGTTTAGTGGCGGCGACCGGGGAGCTGTTTTTT
.	TRBJ1-2	TRBV5-1	15	few	CASSPEGDTSYGYTF	TGCGCCAGCAGCCCGGAGGGGGACACGTCCTATGGCTACACCTTC
TRBD2	TRBJ2-3	TRBV20-1	16	few	CSARIVAGVITDTQYF	TGCAGTGCTCGCATTGTAGCGGGAGTTATCACAGATACGCAGTATTTT
TRBD1	TRBJ1-2	TRBV5-1	15	.	CASSLVGQGANGYTF	TGCGCCAGCAGCTTGGTCGGACAGGGGGCAAATGGCTACACCTTC
TRBD2	TRBJ2-1	TRBV20-1	14	.	CSASWGSGSHEQFF	TGCAGTGCTAGCTGGGGCAGCGGGAGTCATGAGCAGTTCTTC
TRBD2	TRBJ2-1	TRBV28	16	few	CASKTSGTSGRNEQFF	TGTGCCAGCAAAACTTCCGGGACTAGCGGGAGGAATGAGCAGTTCTTC
.	TRBJ2-3	TRBV5-1	13	many	CASSLGAGDTQYF	TGCGCCAGCAGCTTGGGGGCTGGAGATACGCAGTATTTT
TRBD1	TRBJ1-6	TRBV6-1	14	few	CASSARDSNSPLHF	TGTGCCAGCAGTGCCCGGGACAGCAATTCACCCCTCCACTTT
TRBD1	TRBJ2-1	TRBV7-2	16	.	CASSLARDRGYNEQFF	TGTGCCAGCAGCTTAGCGAGGGACAGGGGCTACAATGAGCAGTTCTTC
.	TRBJ1-6	TRBV7-9	14	few	CASSFGEKNSPLHF	TGTGCCAGCAGCTTTGGAGAGAAGAATTCACCCCTCCACTTT
.	TRBJ1-1	TRBV5-1	15	few	CASSLAGRDEEEAFF	TGCGCCAGCAGCTTGGCGGGCCGGGACGAAGAAGAAGCTTTCTTT
.	TRBJ2-3	TRBV7-2	15	few	CASSLDSLSQGTQYF	TGTGCCAGCAGCTTAGATTCCCTATCACAGGGAACGCAGTATTTT
.	TRBJ2-7	TRBV20-1	13	.	CSAIRDTSYEQYF	TGCAGTGCTATCCGGGACACCTCCTACGAGCAGTACTTC
.	TRBJ1-1	TRBV11-1	14	few	CASSLEIENTEAFF	TGTGCCAGCAGCTTAGAAATTGAGAACACTGAAGCTTTCTTT
TRBD2	TRBJ2-7	TRBV6-2/TRBV6-3	16	.	CASSSPTSGDPTKQYF	TGTGCCAGCAGTTCTCCGACTAGCGGGGACCCTACGAAGCAGTACTTC
.	TRBJ1-6	TRBV11-2	13	.	CASRVGGNSPLHF	TGTGCCAGCAGGGTGGGGGGTAATTCACCCCTCCACTTT